This T cell receptor beta chain appears in the sequencing data of a study of beta chain features in type 1 diabetes. Study context: Investigators examined around 98 million sorted cells across all samples. Study findings and constraints: Highly expressing activated T cells could be over-counted with a cDNA template. TCRB CDR3s were moderately but significantly shorter in Type 1 diabetes patients in all four CD4+ subsets. A greater similarity of naive, central memory and Treg TCRB repertoires was seen among patients than among healthy donors.

This clone turned up a few times. The antigen is undetermined. V was pared by 0 bases and J by 6 bases, with 5 bases between. The CDR3 runs 12 residues. Germline V CDR1 and CDR2: SGHDT, YYEEEE. Expressed TCRB transcripts were sequenced after all isolated RNA was converted to cDNA. Data came from immunoSEQ multiplex PCR; TCRdb stores just in-frame clones and leaves some out. Found here are 550,000 to 850,000 clones, roughly 13% of them singletons; the top ten hold about 0.02%. V and J are TRBV5-6 and TRBJ2-3; no definite D call. The sample comprised naive CD4+ T cells from blood. This receptor was taken from a man aged 18 to 29 with type 1 diabetes. Here the CDR3 reads CASSLEIDTQYF. CDR3 sequence (DNA): TGTGCCAGCAGCTTGGAAATCGATACGCAGTATTTT.